This is a list of T cell receptor beta chains from one sample in a study of T cells after yellow fever vaccination. MiXCR was run by TCRdb on the 5' RACE reads, yielding one entry per CDR3 protein. The sample holds approximately 300,000 distinct CDR3 sequences, roughly 8.7% seen once. Here the sequenced sample was PBMCs, taken on the day of the first yellow fever vaccination. The receptors were sampled from a man between 18 and 35 years old who received the YFV17D yellow fever vaccine. Each CDR3 is given with its conserved first and last residue. Fields, in order: D gene, V gene, clone size, J gene, CDR3 protein, CDR3 DNA. D genes are given only for firm matches. Size tells how often a clone was seen (once, few, many) or the class of an expanded clone, and some rows leave it out.

D gene: -; V gene: TRBV29-1; clone size: many; J gene: TRBJ2-1; CDR3 protein: CSGTGTPSYNEQFF; CDR3 DNA: TGCAGCGGAACCGGGACCCCGTCCTACAATGAGCAGTTCTTC
D gene: TRBD2; V gene: TRBV6-2/TRBV6-3; clone size: few; J gene: TRBJ2-1; CDR3 protein: CASNRFPGLAGNEQFF; CDR3 DNA: TGTGCCAGCAATCGGTTCCCGGGACTAGCGGGCAATGAGCAGTTCTTC
D gene: -; V gene: TRBV5-4; clone size: few; J gene: TRBJ2-3; CDR3 protein: CASSRDSHTDTQYF; CDR3 DNA: TGTGCCAGCAGCCGGGACTCCCACACAGATACGCAGTATTTT
D gene: -; V gene: TRBV7-2; clone size: few; J gene: TRBJ1-2; CDR3 protein: CASSPGLTGYTF; CDR3 DNA: TGTGCCAGCAGCCCGGGACTTACGGGCTACACCTTC
D gene: -; V gene: TRBV6-2/TRBV6-3; clone size: -; J gene: TRBJ2-5; CDR3 protein: CASSSRTEEKETQYF; CDR3 DNA: TGTGCCAGCAGTTCCCGGACCGAGGAGAAGGAGACCCAGTACTTC
D gene: -; V gene: TRBV4-3; clone size: many; J gene: TRBJ1-6; CDR3 protein: CASSQAVNSYNSPLHF; CDR3 DNA: TGCGCCAGCAGCCAAGCGGTAAACTCCTATAATTCACCCCTCCACTTT
D gene: -; V gene: TRBV7-2; clone size: many; J gene: TRBJ2-1; CDR3 protein: CASSLAVRSDEQFF; CDR3 DNA: TGTGCCAGCAGCTTAGCTGTCAGATCGGATGAGCAGTTCTTC
D gene: TRBD1; V gene: TRBV20-1; clone size: few; J gene: TRBJ1-4; CDR3 protein: CSASPVEGAGGEKLFF; CDR3 DNA: TGCAGTGCTAGCCCCGTGGAGGGGGCGGGTGGTGAAAAACTGTTTTTT
D gene: TRBD2; V gene: TRBV9; clone size: few; J gene: TRBJ2-3; CDR3 protein: CASSVVEFDLAGPDTQYF; CDR3 DNA: TGTGCCAGCAGCGTAGTCGAGTTCGATCTAGCGGGGCCAGATACGCAGTATTTT
D gene: -; V gene: TRBV20-1; clone size: -; J gene: TRBJ1-2; CDR3 protein: CSAREGSNGGYGYTF; CDR3 DNA: TGCAGTGCTAGAGAAGGGTCTAACGGGGGGTATGGCTACACCTTC
D gene: -; V gene: TRBV7-2; clone size: few; J gene: TRBJ2-5; CDR3 protein: CASSRRGGEETQYF; CDR3 DNA: TGTGCCAGCAGCCGCAGGGGGGGGGAGGAGACCCAGTACTTC
D gene: -; V gene: TRBV5-1; clone size: -; J gene: TRBJ2-7; CDR3 protein: CASSVNPNYEQYF; CDR3 DNA: TGCGCCAGCAGCGTAAACCCAAACTACGAGCAGTACTTC
D gene: -; V gene: TRBV9; clone size: many; J gene: TRBJ2-2; CDR3 protein: CASSVEGRANTGELFF; CDR3 DNA: TGTGCCAGCAGCGTAGAAGGGCGGGCGAACACCGGGGAGCTGTTTTTT
D gene: TRBD2; V gene: TRBV10-3; clone size: few; J gene: TRBJ2-7; CDR3 protein: CAISEGGGGTGLQYF; CDR3 DNA: TGTGCCATCAGTGAAGGCGGGGGGGGCACGGGACTGCAGTACTTC
D gene: -; V gene: TRBV15; clone size: few; J gene: TRBJ2-3; CDR3 protein: CATSRDWRRVDTQYF; CDR3 DNA: TGTGCCACCAGCAGAGATTGGCGTAGGGTGGATACGCAGTATTTT
D gene: TRBD1; V gene: TRBV4-3; clone size: few; J gene: TRBJ1-1; CDR3 protein: CASSPISLDRWEGTEAFF; CDR3 DNA: TGCGCCAGCAGCCCCATTTCCCTGGACAGGTGGGAGGGCACTGAAGCTTTCTTT
D gene: -; V gene: TRBV7-2; clone size: -; J gene: TRBJ1-1; CDR3 protein: CASSLLGRGTEAFF; CDR3 DNA: TGTGCCAGCAGCTTATTGGGTAGGGGCACTGAAGCTTTCTTT
D gene: -; V gene: TRBV12-3/TRBV12-4; clone size: many; J gene: TRBJ2-5; CDR3 protein: CASRYTGWETQYF; CDR3 DNA: TGTGCCAGCAGGTATACTGGGTGGGAGACCCAGTACTTC